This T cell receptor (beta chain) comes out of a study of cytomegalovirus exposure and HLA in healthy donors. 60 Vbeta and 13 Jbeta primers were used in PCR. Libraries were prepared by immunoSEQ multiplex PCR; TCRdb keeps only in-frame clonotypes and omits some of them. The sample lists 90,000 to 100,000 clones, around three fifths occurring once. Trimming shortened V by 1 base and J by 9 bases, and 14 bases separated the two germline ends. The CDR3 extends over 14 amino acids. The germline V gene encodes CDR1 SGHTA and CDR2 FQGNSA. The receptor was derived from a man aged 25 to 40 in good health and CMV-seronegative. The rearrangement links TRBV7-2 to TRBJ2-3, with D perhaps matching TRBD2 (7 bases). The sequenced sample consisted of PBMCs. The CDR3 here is CASSLDRGRGTQYF. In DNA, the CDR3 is TGTGCCAGCAGCTTAGACCGGGGGCGGGGGACGCAGTATTTT.